The clone carrying this T cell receptor (beta chain) occurred a few times. The junction departs from the called germline gene at one end, perhaps through a read error. This entry comes from a study of blood T cell repertoires in COVID-19. Study background: The samples span acute and convalescent COVID-19 from the United States, Italy and Spain. PBMCs, B-cell-depleted T cells, or T cells provided the cDNA or gDNA that made up the material.

In the authors' methods: Amplification of reference gene primers provided the estimated nucleated cell counts. Some clones are missing from TCRdb's copy, which holds only in-frame ones; the method was immunoSEQ multiplex PCR. From that table come the V and J calls and clone size; the DNA was used to work out D and trimming. The sample lists over 100,000 clones; roughly 80% were seen once. The CDR3 is 14 amino acids. Germline CDR1 is SGHAT and CDR2 is FQNNGV. The receptor's source is a man aged 70-80 years with acute or convalescent COVID-19. The chain joins TRBV11-2 to TRBJ2-3; TRBD1 aligns across 7 bases. Sequencing was done on a sample of peripheral blood. The CDR3 DNA reads TGTGCCAGCACCTTACAGACAGGGTTTGATACGCAGTATTTT. This sequence encodes CASTLQTGFDTQYF.